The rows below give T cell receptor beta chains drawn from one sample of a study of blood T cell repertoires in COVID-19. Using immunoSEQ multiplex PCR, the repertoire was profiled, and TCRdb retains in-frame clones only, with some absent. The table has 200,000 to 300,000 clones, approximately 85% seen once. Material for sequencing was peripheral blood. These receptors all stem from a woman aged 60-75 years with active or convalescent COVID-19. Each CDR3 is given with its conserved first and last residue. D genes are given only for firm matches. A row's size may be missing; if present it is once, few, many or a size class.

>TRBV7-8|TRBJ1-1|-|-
TGTGCCAGCAGCCGAGGGGGGGGGAACACTGAAGCTTTCTTT
CASSRGGGNTEAFF
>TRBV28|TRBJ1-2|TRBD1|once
TGTGCCAGCAGTTTACCGACAGGGTCAGGCTATGGCTACACCTTC
CASSLPTGSGYGYTF
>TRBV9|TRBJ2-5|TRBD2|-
TGTGCCAGCAGCGCCCAGGGACTAGGCCAAGAGACCCAGTACTTC
CASSAQGLGQETQYF
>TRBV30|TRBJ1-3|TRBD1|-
TGTGCCTGGGGCGGACAGGGATTCGCTGGAAACACCATATATTTT
CAWGGQGFAGNTIYF
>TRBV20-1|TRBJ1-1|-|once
TGCAGTGCTAGCGAGACTGAAGCTTTCTTT
CSASETEAFF
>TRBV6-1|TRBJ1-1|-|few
TGTGCCAGCAGTGAAGTGTTCAGGGGCACTGAAGCTTTCTTT
CASSEVFRGTEAFF
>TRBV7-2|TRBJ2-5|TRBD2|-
TGTGCCAGCAGCTTCGATAGCGGGGGGGCATTCGAGACCCAGTACTTC
CASSFDSGGAFETQYF
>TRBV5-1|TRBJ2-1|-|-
TGCGCCAGCAGCTTGGGGACAGTCCCGGGCGATGAGCAGTTCTTC
CASSLGTVPGDEQFF
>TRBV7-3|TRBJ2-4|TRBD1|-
TGTGCCAGCAGCTTAAATGGGGTGGGACAGGGCGCAAACATTCAGTACTTC
CASSLNGVGQGANIQYF
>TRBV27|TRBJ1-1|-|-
TGTGCCAGCAGTTCCACCCGCGGGGCTGAAGCTTTCTTT
CASSSTRGAEAFF
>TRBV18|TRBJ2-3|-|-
TGTGCCAGCTCACCACGGGCAGGGCAGGGCTCGGATACGCAGTATTTT
CASSPRAGQGSDTQYF
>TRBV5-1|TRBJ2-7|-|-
TGCGCCAGCAGCTTGGAGGGGGGGAACGAGCAGTACTTC
CASSLEGGNEQYF
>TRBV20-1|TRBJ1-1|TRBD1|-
TGCAGTGTCCGGGGACAGGGTCAAGCTTTCTTT
CSVRGQGQAFF